This passage covers 18 T cell receptor beta chains from one sample sequenced in a study of T cell repertoires in cytomegalovirus infection (dated by TCRdb to 2018 to 2020). TCRdb shows the sequencer as Illumina HiSeq 1500. TCRdb's own reprocessing of the public reads used fastp at Q25 and MiXCR and kept productive beta chains. Rows are unified per CDR3 protein, each entry keeping the most common DNA and genes. This sample lists 450,000 to 550,000 distinct CDR3 sequences; about 44% were detected once. Clones ranked in the top ten supply just under 45% of the sample. Their antigens remain unidentified. The sample's treatment or condition, from its label and the paper: in vitro stimulation with specific CMV peptide epitopes to enrich CMV-specific T cells. Sequencing was performed on cultured PBMCs, taken from culture after CMV antigen stimulation. These receptors came from a human donor in good health (CMV status not recorded). Some clones in this sample may be carry-over from other donors' samples.

This clonotype was seen a handful of times. The chain employs TRBV7-2 and TRBJ1-4; D is unclear. The V end lost 5 bases, the J end lost 3 bases, and 13 bases lay between the germline ends. CDR1 is SGHTA, CDR2 FQGNSA, per germline. The CDR3 totals 15 residues. In DNA, the CDR3 is TGTGCCAGCAGCCAGGACGTAAGGGCTAATGAAAAACTGTTTTTT. It codes for CASSQDVRANEKLFF. The complete variable domain, with remaining parts taken from reference TRBV7-2 and TRBJ1-4, reads GAGVSQSPSNKVTEKGKDVELRCDPISGHTALYWYRQSLGQGLEFLIYFQGNSAPDKSGLPSDRFSAERTGGSVSTLTIQRTQQEDSAVYLCASSQDVRANEKLFFGSGTQLSVL.

This clonotype occurred many times. The rearrangement joins TRBV7-2 to TRBJ1-1, with TRBD1 matching over 9 bases. Trimming cost V 5 bases and J 5 bases; bases outside gene matches: 6. The germline gives CDR1 SGHTA, CDR2 FQGNSA. The CDR3 has 14 amino acids. This chain's CDR3 is CASSLQGADTEAFF. The CDR3 DNA sequence: TGTGCCAGCAGCCTACAGGGGGCGGATACTGAAGCTTTCTTT. Using reference TRBV7-2 and TRBJ1-1 for the parts outside the CDR3, the full variable domain is GAGVSQSPSNKVTEKGKDVELRCDPISGHTALYWYRQSLGQGLEFLIYFQGNSAPDKSGLPSDRFSAERTGGSVSTLTIQRTQQEDSAVYLCASSLQGADTEAFFGQGTRLTVV.

The chain employs TRBV5-4 and TRBJ2-5; D gene uncertain. CDR1 SGHNT and CDR2 YYREEE come from the germline V gene (reference sequence). The CDR3 extends over 13 amino acids. With 5 bases removed from V and 5 bases from J, the gap between germline ends came to 13 bases. The CDR3 DNA follows: TGTGCCAGCAGTTTGACCCCTCCTGAGACCCAGTACTTC. This gives the protein CASSLTPPETQYF.

The chain links TRBV3-1 to TRBJ1-6; D may be TRBD1 (6 bases). The germline V and J ends were trimmed by 0 bases and 9 bases, with 9 bases remaining between them. The CDR3 extends over 14 amino acids. Germline CDR1 reads LGHDT; CDR2 reads YNNKEL (reference sequence). The CDR3 reads CASSQDGGASPLHF. The CDR3 DNA reads TGTGCCAGCAGCCAAGACGGGGGGGCTTCACCCCTCCACTTT. The full variable domain, with the rest looked up from reference TRBV3-1 and TRBJ1-6, is DTAVSQTPKYLVTQMGNDKSIKCEQNLGHDTMYWYKQDSKKFLKIMFSYNNKELIINETVPNRFSPKSPDKAHLNLHINSLELGDSAVYFCASSQDGGASPLHFGNGTRLTVT.

The chain carries TRBV27 and TRBJ2-7; 7 bases fit TRBD1. After removal of 4 bases from V and 0 bases from J, the junction contained 6 bases not matched to a gene. This CDR3 is built from 15 residues. In germline, CDR1 is MNHEY, CDR2 SMNVEV (reference sequence). Here the CDR3 DNA reads TGTGCCAGCAGTTACAGGGACAGCCCCTCCTACGAGCAGTACTTC. Translation gives CASSYRDSPSYEQYF.

In this sample, this clonotype turned up many times. The chain has TRBV7-2 and TRBJ2-4, with TRBD1 identical over 7 bases. The germline V gene has CDR1 SGHTA and CDR2 FQGNSA. V shed 0 bases, J shed 8 bases, and the junction held 7 bases outside the gene matches. CDR3 length: 15 residues. CDR3 sequence: CASSLAGQIGHIQYF. The CDR3, as DNA: TGTGCCAGCAGCTTAGCGGGACAGATAGGACACATTCAGTACTTC.

This clonotype was recorded a few times. The rearrangement links TRBV7-2 to TRBJ2-5; 10 bases agree with TRBD2. CDR1 is SGHTA and CDR2 is FQGNSA in the germline V gene. There are 15 residues in the CDR3. With V trimmed by 5 bases and J by 2 bases, 5 bases remained unmatched. In nucleotides, the CDR3 is TGTGCCAGCAGCAAGCAGACTAGCGGGCAAGAGACCCAGTACTTC. This encodes CASSKQTSGQETQYF.

This clonotype has a handful of counts. The chain links TRBV7-2 to TRBJ2-7, with a tentative D call TRBD2 (5 bases). The germline V gene encodes CDR1 SGHTA and CDR2 FQGNSA. The CDR3 covers 14 residues. Between the trimmed V and J ends, which lost 1 base and 3 bases, there was a span of 10 bases. The DNA of the CDR3 is TGTGCCAGCAGCTTAGAACTAGGCGGCTACGAGCAGTACTTC. It encodes CASSLELGGYEQYF. The full variable domain, completed using reference TRBV7-2 and TRBJ2-7, is GAGVSQSPSNKVTEKGKDVELRCDPISGHTALYWYRQSLGQGLEFLIYFQGNSAPDKSGLPSDRFSAERTGGSVSTLTIQRTQQEDSAVYLCASSLELGGYEQYFGPGTRLTVT.

This clonotype was seen more than once but under ten times. This chain connects TRBV28 to TRBJ1-4; D perhaps matches TRBD1 (5 bases). This CDR3 region has 15 residues. V was trimmed by 5 bases and J by 8 bases, leaving 18 bases between them. Germline values: CDR1 MDHEN, CDR2 SYDVKM. CDR3 in amino acids: CASSPTTGSHEKLFF. The CDR3 DNA reads as TGTGCCAGCAGTCCAACCACAGGATCCCACGAAAAACTGTTTTTT.

The chain uses TRBV7-2 and TRBJ1-6, with 10 bases aligning to TRBD1. The CDR3 loop spans 20 amino acids. Germline V CDR1 and CDR2: SGHTA, FQGNSA. V was clipped by 4 bases and J by 2 bases; unmatched bases: 14. The CDR3 region is CASSSQGDRGASAYNSPLHF. In DNA, the CDR3 is TGTGCCAGCAGCTCCCAAGGGGACAGGGGCGCCAGCGCCTATAATTCACCCCTCCACTTT.

The CDR3 nucleotides read TGTGCCAGCAGCCCAGGGACAGGGCCCCCCTACGAGCAGTACTTC. Translation gives CASSPGTGPPYEQYF. The chain uses TRBV7-2 and TRBJ2-7; 9 bases map to TRBD1. The trim removed 5 bases at V and 2 bases at J, leaving 7 bases unmatched. The CDR3 has 15 amino acids. Germline V gene sequence: CDR1 SGHTA, CDR2 FQGNSA.

The rearrangement uses TRBV6-6 and TRBJ2-1; 8 positions agree with TRBD2. This CDR3 contains 14 residues. V gave up 6 bases and J gave up 7 bases; unmatched junction bases: 8. The germline CDR1 and CDR2 sequences are MNHNY and SVGAGI (reference sequence). This chain's CDR3 is CASSGEREWNEQFF. The CDR3 nucleotides are TGTGCCAGCAGCGGGGAGCGGGAGTGGAATGAGCAGTTCTTC.

The V gene is TRBV4-3, the J gene TRBJ2-5; TRBD2 is a possible D gene (5 bases). Germline lookup yields CDR1 LGHNA and CDR2 YSLEER. The V gene lost 5 bases and the J gene lost 0 bases, with 16 bases spanning the gap. This CDR3 spans 16 amino acids. DNA for the CDR3: TGCGCCAGCAGCTACCGGGTCGTCGGGAACCAAGAGACCCAGTACTTC. Its translation: CASSYRVVGNQETQYF.

V usage is TRBV6-5 and J usage is TRBJ2-5; tentative D call: TRBD1 (6 bases). The germline V and J ends were trimmed by 6 bases and 4 bases, with 21 bases remaining between them. The CDR3 is 16 residues long. In germline, CDR1 is MNHEY, CDR2 SVGAGI. The CDR3, as DNA: TGTGCCAGCAGCCACTCGCCCACAGGGTACGGAGAGACCCAGTACTTC. Translated: CASSHSPTGYGETQYF.

This chain connects TRBV6-5 to TRBJ2-3; D is undetermined. V shed 3 bases and J shed 9 bases, with 16 bases lying between them. This CDR3 comprises 14 residues. CDR1 and CDR2 (germline): MNHEY, SVGAGI. This chain's CDR3 is CASSYWPLGQTQYF. CDR3 bases: TGTGCCAGCAGTTATTGGCCCCTCGGTCAGACGCAGTATTTT.

The chain joins TRBV2 to TRBJ2-3; 9 positions match TRBD1. Germline trimming cut 7 bases from V and 2 bases from J; bases unmatched to any gene: 7. The CDR3 loop spans 15 amino acids. The germline gives CDR1 SNHLY, CDR2 FYNNEI. CDR3 DNA: TGTGCCAGCAACAACGACAGGGGGGTCACAGATACGCAGTATTTT. Its translation: CASNNDRGVTDTQYF.

This clonotype was recorded at least ten times. The gene calls are TRBV6-1 and TRBJ2-2; D is unclear. Germline assignment: CDR1 MNHNS and CDR2 SASEGT. The CDR3 contains 13 residues. With 3 bases removed from V and 0 bases from J, the gap between germline ends came to 2 bases. The DNA for the CDR3 is TGTGCCAGCAGTGAGGCGAACACCGGGGAGCTGTTTTTT. This translates into CASSEANTGELFF.

This rearrangement joins TRBV4-3 to TRBJ2-2, with unresolved D. CDR3 length: 15 amino acids. Trimming stripped 0 bases from V and 8 bases from J, with 13 bases between. Germline V gene data show CDR1 as LGHNA and CDR2 as YSLEER. This CDR3 is CASSQDRGVPGELFF. The CDR3, as DNA: TGCGCCAGCAGCCAAGATCGTGGGGTCCCTGGGGAGCTGTTTTTT.